The 17 T cell receptor beta chains given below trace back to one sample, sequenced in a study of blood T cell repertoires in COVID-19. Profiling relied on immunoSEQ multiplex PCR, and the TCRdb table lists in-frame clones only, not all of them. The sample holds roughly 400,000 clones; roughly 90% are singletons and the top ten take 1.7%. Sequencing was carried out using PBMCs or T cells enriched from blood (not recorded which). All receptors come from a woman aged 30 to 39 who had recovered from COVID-19.

This clone is a singleton in its sample. The chain links TRBV15 to TRBJ1-3; D might be TRBD1 (6 bases). Trimming took 6 bases from V and 9 from J, leaving 21 bases between them. This CDR3 is 15 amino acids long. Germline CDR1 reads LNHNV; CDR2 reads YYDKDF (reference sequence). The CDR3 sequence is CATRTGEGFTGTIYF. In nucleotides, the CDR3 is TGTGCCACCAGGACAGGCGAAGGGTTTACAGGCACCATATATTTT. Variable domain in full (rest from reference TRBV15 and TRBJ1-3): DAMVIQNPRYQVTQFGKPVTLSCSQTLNHNVMYWYQQKSSQAPKLLFHYYDKDFNNEADTPDNFQSRRPNTSFCFLDIRSPGLGDTAMYLCATRTGEGFTGTIYFGEGSWLTVV.

V gene TRBV5-4 combines with J gene TRBJ2-1, with a possible D match to TRBD1 (5 bases). Trimming shortened V by 0 bases and J by 4 bases, and 14 bases separated the two germline ends. Germline-derived CDR1 and CDR2 are SGHNT and YYREEE (reference sequence). CDR3 length equals 16 residues. CDR3 coding DNA: TGTGCCAGCAGCTTGGTTTTAGGGGTGAAGTACAATGAGCAGTTCTTC. Its translation is CASSLVLGVKYNEQFF.

The V call is TRBV5-6, the J call TRBJ2-7; tentative D call: TRBD2 (6 bases). The V and J ends lost 2 bases and 2 bases respectively, with 11 bases between them. This CDR3 has 14 residues. The germline CDR1 and CDR2 sequences are SGHDT and YYEEEE. CDR3 in amino acids: CASSFWRDPYEQYF. The CDR3 region has the DNA TGTGCCAGCAGCTTCTGGCGGGACCCCTACGAGCAGTACTTC.

This chain uses TRBV18 with TRBJ1-1; TRBD1 matches 8 bases. Germline CDR1 KGHSH, CDR2 LQKENI. Trimming removed 2 bases from V and 4 bases from J; junction bases left unmatched: 6. The CDR3 contains 15 residues. CDR3 in DNA: TGTGCCAGCTCACCATCCCAGGGGGCAGGCACTGAAGCTTTCTTT. It translates to CASSPSQGAGTEAFF.

The rearrangement links TRBV9 to TRBJ2-1; D perhaps matches TRBD1 (5 bases). V was pared by 3 bases and J by 3 bases, with 10 bases between. Germline V lookup: CDR1 SGDLS, CDR2 YYNGEE. CDR3 length equals 14 residues. CDR3 nucleotide sequence: TGTGCCAGCAGCGCCCAGACAGTCTACAATGAGCAGTTCTTC. Residues: CASSAQTVYNEQFF.

The chain carries TRBV3-1 (or the pseudogene TRBV3-2) and TRBJ2-5, with 8 bases matching TRBD1. The length of the CDR3 is 17 residues. CDR1 is LGHDT and CDR2 is YNNKEL in the germline V gene (reference sequence). The V segment lost 4 bases and the J segment 2 bases; nucleotides outside the gene matches: 12. CDR3 bases: TGTGCCAGCAGCCTCAACGGCGGGACAGGACATCAAGAGACCCAGTACTTC. Translation gives CASSLNGGTGHQETQYF.

The rearrangement uses TRBV4-1 and TRBJ2-6; a possible D gene is TRBD2 (5 bases). CDR3 size: 15 residues. V shed 1 base and J shed 2 bases, with 6 bases lying between them. Germline V gives CDR1 MGHRA, CDR2 YSYEKL. The CDR3 here is CASSQGGAGANVLTF. As DNA, the CDR3 is TGCGCCAGCAGCCAAGGGGGAGCTGGGGCCAACGTCCTGACTTTC.

V and J are TRBV10-2 and TRBJ2-5, with no clear D. This CDR3 contains 14 residues. From germline, CDR1 is WSHSY and CDR2 SAAADI. Trimming shortened V by 6 bases and J by 1 base, and 12 bases separated the two germline ends. The CDR3 reads CASRQRLSQETQYF. CDR3 nucleotide sequence: TGCGCCAGCAGGCAGCGATTAAGCCAAGAGACCCAGTACTTC.

The rearrangement links TRBV4-1 to TRBJ2-5; possibly TRBD2 for D (7 bases). The germline V and J ends were trimmed by 4 bases and 1 base, with 16 bases remaining between them. This CDR3 has 16 residues. Germline V CDR1 and CDR2: MGHRA, YSYEKL. The CDR3: CASSPLRGGSQETQYF. CDR3 coding DNA: TGCGCCAGCAGCCCCCTTAGGGGGGGATCCCAAGAGACCCAGTACTTC.

The chain links TRBV18 to TRBJ1-1; 7 bases fit TRBD1. V dropped 1 base and J dropped 8; count of bases not matched to a gene: 13. CDR1 and CDR2 (germline): KGHSH, LQKENI. The CDR3 runs to 16 residues. CDR3 DNA: TGTGCCAGCTCACCACTCCGGACAGGAACTGCTGCGGAAGCTTTCTTT. It encodes CASSPLRTGTAAEAFF.

The rearrangement links TRBV9 to TRBJ2-1; maybe TRBD2 (6 bases). Trimming cost V 0 bases and J 9 bases, with 13 bases left between them. Germline CDR1 reads SGDLS; CDR2 reads YYNGEE. CDR3 length: 14 residues. The CDR3 DNA reads TGTGCCAGCAGCGTAGACGGGAGAGTTGGTGAGCAGTTCTTC. Protein sequence: CASSVDGRVGEQFF.

The chain couples TRBV19 to TRBJ2-1, with 9 bases that match TRBD2. V lost 2 bases and J lost 7; bases outside the gene matches: 3. CDR1 LNHDA and CDR2 SQIVND come from the germline V gene (reference sequence). The CDR3 consists of 14 residues. As DNA, the CDR3 is TGTGCCAGTAGTATACTAGCGGGATATAATGAGCAGTTCTTC. Translation gives CASSILAGYNEQFF.

V usage is TRBV7-6 and J usage is TRBJ2-3, with 12 bases identical to TRBD2. The length of the CDR3 is 17 residues. V was clipped by 4 bases and J by 1 base; unmatched bases: 6. Germline V gene lookup returns CDR1 SGHVS and CDR2 FNYEAQ. Here the CDR3 reads CASSSSGGGSGTDTQYF. Written as DNA, the CDR3 is TGTGCCAGCAGCTCTAGCGGGGGGGGTTCAGGCACAGATACGCAGTATTTT.

The V gene is TRBV7-3, the J gene TRBJ2-2; D possibly corresponds to TRBD1 (5 bases). Trimming shortened V by 5 bases and J by 0 bases, and 10 bases separated the two germline ends. Looked up from germline, CDR1 is SGHTA and CDR2 is FQGTGA. This CDR3 has 15 residues. The CDR3 sequence: CASSQGPSNTGELFF. The CDR3 nucleotides are TGTGCCAGCAGCCAGGGCCCCTCGAACACCGGGGAGCTGTTTTTT.

This sequence joins TRBV11-2 and TRBJ2-3, with D possibly TRBD2 on 5 matching bases. The CDR3 consists of 15 residues. Trimming pared 4 bases from V and 5 bases from J, leaving 16 bases between. Per germline, CDR1 SGHAT and CDR2 FQNNGV. CDR3 sequence: CASSSYPHTRDTQYF. The CDR3 DNA reads as TGTGCCAGCAGCTCCTATCCCCATACTAGAGATACGCAGTATTTT.

The genes are TRBV28 and TRBJ2-7; D perhaps matches TRBD1 (6 bases). Germline V gene sequence: CDR1 MDHEN, CDR2 SYDVKM. CDR3 size: 17 residues. V lost 4 bases and J lost 1, with 20 bases in between. The CDR3 sequence: CASSSHWTMQGSYEQYF. As DNA, the CDR3 is TGTGCCAGCAGTTCCCATTGGACGATGCAGGGGTCCTACGAGCAGTACTTC.

This clone was seen just once. Other DNA sequences in the sample encode the same CDR3. V usage is TRBV27 and J usage is TRBJ1-1; 7 bases line up with TRBD1. The CDR3 is 14 residues long. Germline V gives CDR1 MNHEY, CDR2 SMNVEV (reference sequence). The J segment lost 4 bases and the V segment lost 2 bases, leaving 4 bases of the junction unmatched. The CDR3 spells CASSLRQGSTEAFF. The CDR3, as DNA: TGTGCCAGCAGTTTAAGACAGGGATCCACTGAAGCTTTCTTT.